Listed below are T cell receptor beta chains from one sample, sequenced in a study of cytomegalovirus exposure and HLA in healthy donors. Clones were read by immunoSEQ multiplex PCR, and TCRdb kept only the in-frame ones, dropping some. The sample yields 95,000 to 150,000 clones, over 80% seen once. Specimen: PBMCs. All receptors derive from a man aged 50 to 60 in good health and CMV-seronegative. The CDR3 runs from the conserved cysteine through the conserved F or W. D genes are given only for firm matches. The size entry is marked missing in some rows and otherwise reads once, few, many or a size class.

j_call	v_call	clone_size	d_call	cdr3_nt	cdr3_aa
TRBJ1-4	TRBV7-2	NA	NA	TGTGCCAGCAGCTTAGGAGCCTTCGAAACTAATGAAAAACTGTTTTTT	CASSLGAFETNEKLFF
TRBJ1-2	TRBV28	NA	NA	TGTGCCAGCAGTCCCACAGGACGACCTTATGGCTACACCTTC	CASSPTGRPYGYTF
TRBJ1-5	TRBV6-6	NA	NA	TGTGCCAGCAGTTACGTGCGAGAGGTTAGCAATCAGCCCCAGCATTTT	CASSYVREVSNQPQHF
TRBJ2-7	TRBV6-5	NA	NA	TGTGCCAGCACTAGACCGAGCTCCTACGAGCAGTACTTC	CASTRPSSYEQYF
TRBJ2-5	TRBV2	NA	NA	TGTGCCAGCAGTGACCCAGCGACACTAGGTGAAGAGACCCAGTACTTC	CASSDPATLGEETQYF
TRBJ2-7	TRBV7-9	once	TRBD1	TGTGCCAGCAGCCAGACAGGGGGCGGATCCTACGAGCAGTACTTC	CASSQTGGGSYEQYF
TRBJ1-4	TRBV29-1	NA	NA	TGCAGCGTTATAGGGGAAGTAGGGGAAGCAACTAATGAAAAACTGTTTTTT	CSVIGEVGEATNEKLFF
TRBJ2-7	TRBV14	NA	NA	TGTGCCAGCAGTTTGGGGGGGGCGACCCTCTACTACGAGCAGTACTTC	CASSLGGATLYYEQYF
TRBJ1-6	TRBV30	few	NA	TGTGCCTGGAGTGTACAGGGAGCCCCCCTCCACTTT	CAWSVQGAPLHF
TRBJ1-3	TRBV28	once	TRBD1	TGTGCCAGCAGTCCGGACAGGGCCAACACCATATATTTT	CASSPDRANTIYF
TRBJ2-7	TRBV5-1	NA	TRBD1	TGCGCCAGCAGCAAAGCCGCCGGGACAGATTTCTACGAGCAGTACTTC	CASSKAAGTDFYEQYF
TRBJ1-4	TRBV4-1	few	TRBD1	TGCGCCAGCAGCTCGCGACAGGGTCTTTGGGAAAAACTGTTTTTT	CASSSRQGLWEKLFF
TRBJ2-7	TRBV28	NA	NA	TGTGCCAGCAGTCCCCCCGGGGTCGAGCAGTACTTC	CASSPPGVEQYF
TRBJ2-2	TRBV28	NA	TRBD1	TGTGCCAGCAGAAAGGGGGCCTTCACCGGGGAGCTGTTTTTT	CASRKGAFTGELFF
TRBJ2-1	TRBV5-4	few	NA	TGTGCCAGCAGCTCCGGGACAAGGCTCTCCAACAATGAGCAGTTCTTC	CASSSGTRLSNNEQFF
TRBJ2-3	TRBV5-6	NA	NA	TGTGCCAGCAGCTTACCGGGACACCTCACAGATACGCAGTATTTT	CASSLPGHLTDTQYF
TRBJ1-4	TRBV9	NA	TRBD1	TGTGCCAGCAGCGTAGATCGACAGGGAAGAGGCGAAAAACTGTTTTTT	CASSVDRQGRGEKLFF
TRBJ1-6	TRBV25-1	NA	NA	TGTGCCAGCAGCATCCCTGGTGAGAATTCACCCCTCCACTTT	CASSIPGENSPLHF
TRBJ1-5	TRBV6-1	NA	NA	TGTGCCACTATCGGGGGGCTCGGTCAGCCCCAGCATTTT	CATIGGLGQPQHF
TRBJ2-3	TRBV15	NA	NA	TGTGCCACCAGCCAGGGACTCACAGATACGCAGTATTTT	CATSQGLTDTQYF
TRBJ2-1	TRBV2	NA	NA	TGTGCCAGCAGTGGCCGGGTCGCAGTTGTCCATGAGCAGTTCTTC	CASSGRVAVVHEQFF